The 25 T cell receptor beta chains below were found in one sample sequenced in a study of T cells after yellow fever vaccination. TCRdb independently ran MiXCR on the 5' RACE reads; one entry per CDR3 protein. This sample carries some 500,000 distinct CDR3 sequences, roughly 14% of them seen once, and the ten largest clones take roughly an eighth. The sample was PBMCs, taken on the day of the yellow fever booster vaccination. These receptors all stem from a man under 40 who received the YFV17D yellow fever vaccine.

This clonotype was picked up a small number of times. The chain has TRBV7-2 and TRBJ2-1, with TRBD2 matching 10 bases. The CDR3 spans 15 residues. Looked up from germline, CDR1 is SGHTA and CDR2 is FQGNSA. J was trimmed by 2 bases and V by 3 bases; bases with no gene match: 1. CDR3 loop: CASSFLAGAYNEQFF. As DNA, the CDR3 is TGTGCCAGCAGCTTCCTAGCGGGAGCCTACAATGAGCAGTTCTTC.

This clonotype was detected a few times. The gene calls are TRBV6-1 and TRBJ2-1; 9 bases agree with TRBD2. Germline V lookup: CDR1 MNHNS, CDR2 SASEGT. CDR3 size: 14 residues. The V segment lost 7 bases and the J segment 4 bases; nucleotides outside the gene matches: 5. The CDR3 nucleotides read TGTGCCAGCAAGGCTAGCGGGATGTACAATGAGCAGTTCTTC. This translates into CASKASGMYNEQFF.

This clonotype has just a few counts. V and J are TRBV7-8 and TRBJ2-2; D gene uncertain. This CDR3 is built from 15 residues. Germline-derived CDR1 and CDR2 are SGHVS and FQNEAQ. Deletions cut 0 bases from V and 7 bases from J, with 12 bases between. CDR3 in DNA: TGTGCCAGCAGCTTAGCGCGGTTTCGAGGCGGGGAGCTGTTTTTT. Protein sequence: CASSLARFRGGELFF.

This clonotype was found a few times. The chain employs TRBV2 and TRBJ2-1, with 10 bases identical to TRBD2. The CDR3 spans 16 residues. Germline lookup yields CDR1 SNHLY and CDR2 FYNNEI. V lost 6 bases to trimming and J lost 5 bases; unmatched junction nucleotides: 10. DNA of the CDR3: TGTGCCAGCAGCTTAAATATAGCGGGAGGTCACAATGAGCAGTTCTTC. Encoded protein: CASSLNIAGGHNEQFF.

The sample holds a few counts of this clonotype. V gene TRBV5-1 combines with J gene TRBJ2-1, with 7 bases identical to TRBD2. Trimming removed 0 bases from V and 9 bases from J; junction bases left unmatched: 9. There are 15 residues in the CDR3. Germline assignment: CDR1 SGHRS and CDR2 YFSETQ. The CDR3 reads CASSLEVGSGGEQFF. The CDR3 DNA follows: TGCGCCAGCAGCTTGGAAGTGGGTTCGGGAGGTGAGCAGTTCTTC.

In its sample, this clonotype was seen many times. The V gene is TRBV29-1, the J gene TRBJ2-7; D might be TRBD2 (5 bases). Germline V lookup: CDR1 SQVTM, CDR2 ANQGSEA. This CDR3 has 12 residues. Trimming cost V 5 bases and J 3 bases, with 11 bases left between them. The CDR3 nucleotides read TGCAGCGTTTCGGGATTACTCTACGAGCAGTACTTC. Translated: CSVSGLLYEQYF.

The CDR3 coding sequence is TGTGCCAGCAGCCTTGTTGGAAAGCAAAGATCTAGCACAGATACGCAGTATTTT. This sequence encodes CASSLVGKQRSSTDTQYF. This chain links TRBV7-8 with TRBJ2-3; D gene ambiguous. V lost 5 bases, J lost 0 bases, and 21 bases lay in between. The V gene's germline CDR1 is SGHVS and CDR2 FQNEAQ. The CDR3 runs 18 residues.

The genes are TRBV28 and TRBJ2-1; maybe TRBD1 (6 bases). In germline, CDR1 is MDHEN, CDR2 SYDVKM. The ends were cut back, 5 bases at V and 6 bases at J, with 17 bases in the middle. The CDR3 loop spans 15 amino acids. The CDR3 nucleotides are TGTGCCAGCAGTCCTGGGGGCGGCAGAAGCAATGAGCAGTTCTTC. Its translation: CASSPGGGRSNEQFF. Full variable domain (outside the CDR3, taken from reference TRBV28 and TRBJ2-1): DVKVTQSSRYLVKRTGEKVFLECVQDMDHENMFWYRQDPGLGLRLIYFSYDVKMKEKGDIPEGYSVSREKKERFSLILESASTNQTSMYLCASSPGGGRSNEQFFGPGTRLTVL.

This clonotype has ten or more counts. The rearrangement links TRBV4-1 to TRBJ2-4; 8 positions match TRBD1. Germline CDR1 and CDR2: MGHRA and YSYEKL. The CDR3 sequence is 16 residues long. J gave up 6 bases and V 3 bases, and 10 bases lay outside the gene matches. In DNA, the CDR3 is TGCGCCAGCAGCCAGCCCGACAGGGGCCGGGGAAACATTCAGTACTTC. Its protein is CASSQPDRGRGNIQYF.

In this sample, this clonotype turned up a few times. A junction boundary mismatches the germline segment, possibly from a read error. V usage is TRBV7-7 and J usage is TRBJ2-3; D perhaps matches TRBD2 (5 bases). The CDR3 is made up of 15 amino acids. Per germline, CDR1 SSHAT and CDR2 FNYEAQ (reference sequence). In DNA form, the CDR3 reads TGTGCTAGCAGCCCAGGACTTTCGCGCACAGATACGCAGTATTTT. It yields the protein CASSPGLSRTDTQYF.

The chain joins TRBV9 to TRBJ2-6; D tentatively reads TRBD1 or TRBD2 (5 bases each). Germline lookup yields CDR1 SGDLS and CDR2 YYNGEE. V lost 2 bases and J 0 bases, leaving 9 bases between the germline ends. There are 16 residues in the CDR3. CDR3 nucleotide sequence: TGTGCCAGCAGCGTCGGGGCGACCTCTGGGGCCAACGTCCTGACTTTC. Translated, it gives CASSVGATSGANVLTF.

This clonotype was detected only a few times. The rearrangement uses TRBV5-4 and TRBJ2-7; D ambiguous. CDR1 and CDR2 from the germline V gene are SGHNT and YYREEE (reference sequence). The CDR3 extends over 15 amino acids. V lost 1 base to trimming and J lost 4 bases, with 15 bases between them. The CDR3 loop reads CASSLSTELRYEQYF. CDR3 DNA: TGTGCCAGCAGCTTGTCGACTGAATTACGGTACGAGCAGTACTTC.

This clonotype was found a few times. The CDR3: CASTKATEDRYNEQFF. The CDR3 DNA is TGTGCCAGCACCAAGGCCACGGAAGATCGCTACAATGAGCAGTTCTTC. The chain employs TRBV12-3 or TRBV12-4 and TRBJ2-1; D is unclear. This CDR3 has 16 residues. The V gene lost 7 bases and the J gene lost 3 bases, with 19 bases spanning the gap.

The chain links TRBV3-1 to TRBJ1-1; D might be TRBD1 (5 bases). The germline V gene has CDR1 LGHDT and CDR2 YNNKEL (reference sequence). The CDR3 has 16 residues. V dropped 1 base and J dropped 4 bases, with 16 bases sitting between them. CDR3 in amino acids: CASSQARARGSTEAFF. The CDR3 bases are TGTGCCAGCAGCCAAGCCAGGGCCCGAGGGTCCACTGAAGCTTTCTTT.

This clonotype was found a few times. This rearrangement joins TRBV9 to TRBJ2-1; 14 bases map to TRBD2. This CDR3 contains 16 residues. The germline V gene has CDR1 SGDLS and CDR2 YYNGEE. V was clipped by 6 bases and J by 9 bases; unmatched bases: 11. This chain's CDR3 is CASNGGRTSGRIEQFF. The CDR3 nucleotides read TGTGCCAGCAACGGGGGTAGGACTAGCGGGAGGATTGAGCAGTTCTTC.

The genes are TRBV20-1 and TRBJ2-7; 9 bases are a match to TRBD1. V dropped 2 bases and J dropped 5; count of bases not matched to a gene: 7. CDR3 size: 14 residues. Germline loops: CDR1 DFQATT, CDR2 SNEGSKA (reference sequence). The chain's CDR3 is CSARSGQGFDEQYF. The CDR3 nucleotides are TGCAGTGCTAGATCGGGACAGGGTTTCGACGAGCAGTACTTC.

This clonotype was detected many times. The chain is built from TRBV6-5 and TRBJ1-4; 7 bases map to TRBD1. CDR1 MNHEY and CDR2 SVGAGI come from the germline V gene. V trimming: 2 bases; J trimming: 5 bases; junction bases outside the gene matches: 2. This CDR3 has 14 residues. The CDR3 protein is CASSYGTVNEKLFF. CDR3 coding DNA: TGTGCCAGCAGTTACGGGACAGTAAATGAAAAACTGTTTTTT.

The genes are TRBV5-6 and TRBJ2-2, with D possibly TRBD2 on 5 matching bases. Per the germline V gene, CDR1 is SGHDT and CDR2 is YYEEEE. The V end was cut by 7 bases, the J end by 2 bases, with 15 bases between. The CDR3 has 15 amino acids. Written as DNA, the CDR3 is TGTGCCAGCGCCAGAAGCGGTTTCAACACCGGGGAGCTGTTTTTT. Its translation is CASARSGFNTGELFF.

This chain joins TRBV4-3 and TRBJ2-1; D is uncertain. The length of the CDR3 is 16 residues. Trimming took 1 base from V and 2 from J, leaving 12 bases between them. Germline lookup yields CDR1 LGHNA and CDR2 YSLEER. The CDR3 region is CASSQGEDLAYNEQFF. The CDR3, as DNA: TGCGCCAGCAGCCAAGGAGAAGACCTCGCCTACAATGAGCAGTTCTTC.

This clonotype was observed a few times. The gene calls are TRBV6-1 and TRBJ2-5, with 8 bases aligning to TRBD2. V shed 7 bases and J 1 base; nucleotides not matched to a gene: 5. The CDR3 extends over 14 amino acids. Per the germline V gene, CDR1 is MNHNS and CDR2 is SASEGT. The CDR3 DNA reads as TGTGCCAGCAACGGGCGGGGGGTCCAAGAGACCCAGTACTTC. Protein product: CASNGRGVQETQYF.

There are a few counts of this clonotype. The V gene is TRBV7-7, the J gene TRBJ2-5, with TRBD2 matching 9 bases. CDR3 length: 15 amino acids. Trimming at V came to 1 base and at J to 3 bases, leaving 3 bases not matched to a gene. The germline V gene has CDR1 SSHAT and CDR2 FNYEAQ (reference sequence). CDR3 amino acids: CASSLGGRAEETQYF. CDR3 DNA: TGTGCCAGCAGCTTAGGCGGGAGGGCCGAAGAGACCCAGTACTTC.

This clonotype was observed a few times. This chain links TRBV7-6 with TRBJ2-1; D is unresolved. Germline CDR1 and CDR2: SGHVS and FNYEAQ. V lost 2 bases to trimming and J lost 5 bases, with 7 bases between them. The CDR3 loop spans 13 amino acids. The CDR3 loop reads CASSLFSDNEQFF. CDR3 nucleotide sequence: TGTGCCAGCAGCTTATTTTCGGACAATGAGCAGTTCTTC. Variable domain in full (rest from reference TRBV7-6 and TRBJ2-1): GAGVSQSPRYKVTKRGQDVALRCDPISGHVSLYWYRQALGQGPEFLTYFNYEAQQDKSGLPNDRFSAERPEGSISTLTIQRTEQRDSAMYRCASSLFSDNEQFFGPGTRLTVL.

The gene calls are TRBV7-2 and TRBJ2-5; 11 bases align to TRBD1. Germline loops: CDR1 SGHTA, CDR2 FQGNSA. This CDR3 region has 16 residues. V lost 2 bases, J lost 3 bases, and 5 bases stayed unmatched. Here the CDR3 reads CASSLTPGQGEETQYF. CDR3 in DNA: TGTGCCAGCAGCTTAACTCCGGGACAGGGGGAAGAGACCCAGTACTTC.

This clonotype was observed a handful of times. The J gene is TRBJ2-5, the V gene TRBV4-3; TRBD2 matches at 10 bases. J lost 1 base, V lost 2 bases, and 13 bases had no gene match. The germline gives CDR1 LGHNA, CDR2 YSLEER. This CDR3 is 19 amino acids long. The chain's CDR3 is CASSQSSKRLAGVQETQYF. In DNA form, the CDR3 reads TGCGCCAGCAGCCAATCCTCCAAGAGGCTAGCGGGAGTCCAAGAGACCCAGTACTTC.

This chain uses TRBV7-9 with TRBJ1-5; D ambiguous. The CDR3 runs 11 residues. Germline-derived CDR1 and CDR2 are SEHNR and FQNEAQ (reference sequence). V lost 2 bases and J 7 bases, leaving 3 bases between the germline ends. The CDR3 DNA reads TGTGCCAGCAGCTTATGCCAGCCCCAGCATTTT. It codes for CASSLCQPQHF. Full variable domain (rest looked up from reference TRBV7-9 and TRBJ1-5): DTGVSQNPRHKITKRGQNVTFRCDPISEHNRLYWYRQTLGQGPEFLTYFQNEAQLEKSRLLSDRFSAERPKGSFSTLEIQRTEQGDSAMYLCASSLCQPQHFGDGTRLSIL.